A single sample gave rise to the 16 T cell receptor beta chains below, sequenced in a study of blood T cells in healthy people across ages. Sample-barcoded 5' priming and a J-beta primer mix drove a second PCR of about 7 to 12 cycles. TCRdb analysed the 5' RACE reads with MiXCR anew, one entry per CDR3 protein. The table shows just over 1 million distinct CDR3 sequences, with around 43% occurring only once. The specimen was blood. The receptors here all came from an older woman in good health.

This clonotype has just a few counts. CDR3 protein: CANKGQLNEKLFF. The CDR3 bases are TGTGCCAACAAGGGACAGCTTAATGAAAAACTGTTTTTT. This rearrangement joins TRBV2 to TRBJ1-4; 7 nucleotides agree with TRBD1. V lost 10 bases, J lost 4 bases, and 6 bases stayed unmatched. From germline, CDR1 is SNHLY and CDR2 FYNNEI. The CDR3 spans 13 residues.

V gene TRBV30 combines with J gene TRBJ1-1, with D possibly TRBD1 on 6 matching bases. This CDR3 contains 11 residues. The germline gives CDR1 GTSNPN, CDR2 SVGIG (reference sequence). Trimming stripped 5 bases from V and 6 bases from J, with 10 bases between. The CDR3 region is CAWGQGPEAFF. In DNA form, the CDR3 reads TGTGCCTGGGGGCAGGGGCCTGAAGCTTTCTTT.

This clonotype was seen more than once but under ten times. The chain has TRBV18 and TRBJ2-1; no clear D gene. There are 13 residues in the CDR3. Looked up from germline, CDR1 is KGHSH and CDR2 is LQKENI. With 0 bases removed from V and 5 bases from J, the gap between germline ends came to 5 bases. CDR3 amino acids: CASSPPVDNEQFF. The DNA for the CDR3 is TGTGCCAGCTCACCACCGGTAGACAATGAGCAGTTCTTC. Together with reference TRBV18 and TRBJ2-1, the CDR3 gives the full variable domain: NAGVMQNPRHLVRRRGQEARLRCSPMKGHSHVYWYRQLPEEGLKFMVYLQKENIIDESGMPKERFSAEFPKEGPSILRIQQVVRGDSAAYFCASSPPVDNEQFFGPGTRLTVL.

The chain carries TRBV6-5 and TRBJ1-2; 7 nucleotides agree with TRBD1. J was trimmed by 3 bases and V by 0 bases; bases with no gene match: 4. The CDR3 covers 15 residues. The germline V gene has CDR1 MNHEY and CDR2 SVGAGI. The chain's CDR3 is CASSYSGTADYGYTF. The CDR3 DNA reads as TGTGCCAGCAGTTACTCCGGGACAGCAGACTATGGCTACACCTTC.

The chain uses TRBV11-2 and TRBJ2-1, with D possibly being TRBD2 (5 bases). Between the trimmed V and J ends, which lost 2 bases and 9 bases, there was a span of 14 bases. Germline lookup yields CDR1 SGHAT and CDR2 FQNNGV. This CDR3 comprises 14 residues. Written as DNA, the CDR3 is TGTGCCAGCAGCTTAAGGGTCCTGGCGGGTGAGCAGTTCTTC. Its protein product is CASSLRVLAGEQFF.

This clonotype has more than one count but fewer than ten. The V and J genes are TRBV7-9 and TRBJ2-7, with TRBD2 matching 7 bases. J was trimmed by 4 bases and V by 11 bases; bases with no gene match: 5. Per germline, CDR1 SEHNR and CDR2 FQNEAQ (reference sequence). The CDR3 consists of 11 residues. The CDR3 is CAWGSGYEQYF. The CDR3 region has the DNA TGTGCCTGGGGTAGCGGGTACGAGCAGTACTTC. Supplemented by reference TRBV7-9 and TRBJ2-7, the full variable domain reads DTGVSQNPRHKITKRGQNVTFRCDPISEHNRLYWYRQTLGQGPEFLTYFQNEAQLEKSRLLSDRFSAERPKGSFSTLEIQRTEQGDSAMYLCAWGSGYEQYFGPGTRLTVT.

This clonotype was seen a few times. Here the CDR3 reads CASSFGGQGPYEQYF. The CDR3 nucleotides read TGTGCCAGCAGTTTTGGGGGACAGGGACCCTACGAGCAGTACTTC. V usage is TRBV28 and J usage is TRBJ2-7, with TRBD1 matching 9 bases. Germline lookup yields CDR1 MDHEN and CDR2 SYDVKM. The CDR3 runs 15 residues. Trimming cost V 3 bases and J 2 bases; bases outside gene matches: 5.

This clonotype was observed a few times. J is TRBJ2-5 and V is TRBV20-1, with 9 positions matching TRBD2. Germline assignment: CDR1 DFQATT and CDR2 SNEGSKA (reference sequence). The V and J ends lost 8 bases and 2 bases, in that order; junction bases with no gene match: 12. The CDR3 runs 15 residues. The CDR3 DNA follows: TGCAGTTTCAAGATGGGACTAGCAGGTCAAGAGACCCAGTACTTC. This gives the protein CSFKMGLAGQETQYF.

V gene TRBV15 combines with J gene TRBJ2-1, with 8 nucleotides matching TRBD1. The V gene's germline CDR1 is LNHNV and CDR2 YYDKDF (reference sequence). The V segment lost 1 base and the J segment 5 bases; nucleotides outside the gene matches: 4. The CDR3 spans 15 residues. The chain's CDR3 is CATSRGTGGHNEQFF. The CDR3 DNA reads TGTGCCACCAGCAGAGGAACAGGGGGGCACAATGAGCAGTTCTTC.

The chain employs TRBV4-2 and TRBJ2-7; a possible D gene is TRBD2 (6 bases). Germline values: CDR1 LGHNA, CDR2 YNFKEQ. The V end was cut by 0 bases, the J end by 2 bases, with 14 bases between. This CDR3 contains 16 residues. The CDR3 region is CASSQERGGLTYEQYF. The CDR3, as DNA: TGTGCCAGCAGCCAAGAGCGGGGCGGACTCACCTACGAGCAGTACTTC.

This clonotype was recorded a few times. The chain carries TRBV6-5 and TRBJ2-7; 10 bases map to TRBD1. The CDR3 runs 13 residues. J lost 7 bases, V lost 6 bases, and 6 bases had no gene match. Germline CDR1 is MNHEY and CDR2 is SVGAGI. The CDR3 region is CASSQGTGVEQYF. CDR3 DNA: TGTGCCAGCAGCCAGGGGACAGGGGTAGAGCAGTACTTC.

The chain has TRBV20-1 and TRBJ2-5; D possibly corresponds to TRBD2 (6 bases). V was shortened by 4 bases and J by 2 bases, with 8 bases between the two germline ends. Germline V gives CDR1 DFQATT, CDR2 SNEGSKA (reference sequence). This CDR3 contains 12 residues. This CDR3 is CSATAGQETQYF. Written as DNA, the CDR3 is TGCAGTGCTACTGCGGGGCAAGAGACCCAGTACTTC.

The chain uses TRBV6-1 and TRBJ1-5, with D unclear. V lost 2 bases and J 4 bases, leaving 9 bases between the germline ends. The germline CDR1 and CDR2 sequences are MNHNS and SASEGT. This CDR3 has 14 residues. Here the CDR3 DNA reads TGTGCCAGCAGTGAAAGGTTGGGGAATCAGCCCCAGCATTTT. Amino acid sequence: CASSERLGNQPQHF.

This clonotype was counted a few times. CDR3 region: CASSSRDSRTDTQYF. Written as DNA, the CDR3 is TGTGCCAGCAGCTCTAGAGACTCGCGCACAGATACGCAGTATTTT. The J gene is TRBJ2-3, the V gene TRBV7-8; D is unclear. The CDR3 runs to 15 residues. Trimming took off 4 bases at V and 1 base at J, with 12 bases between the two ends. Per the germline V gene, CDR1 is SGHVS and CDR2 is FQNEAQ.

This clonotype was seen only a few times. The chain is built from TRBV7-2 and TRBJ2-2; D ambiguous. CDR3 length: 14 residues. The germline CDR1 and CDR2 sequences are SGHTA and FQGNSA. The V end lost 1 base, the J end lost 6 bases, and 9 bases lay between the germline ends. The CDR3 sequence is CASSLDYRSGELFF. The CDR3 DNA sequence: TGTGCCAGCAGCTTAGACTATAGGTCCGGGGAGCTGTTTTTT.

This clonotype was found a few times. This sequence joins TRBV3-1 and TRBJ2-6, with 8 bases matching TRBD2. V gave up 10 bases and J gave up 4 bases; unmatched junction bases: 6. Germline loops: CDR1 LGHDT, CDR2 YNNKEL (reference sequence). The CDR3 contains 14 residues. As DNA, the CDR3 is TGTGCCACCTCCCGGGGGGGAGGGGCCAACGTCCTGACTTTC. Its translation is CATSRGGGANVLTF.